This T cell receptor beta chain derives from a study of blood T cells in healthy people across ages. Findings of the study overall: TCR beta diversity per million T cells fell roughly linearly with age.

A second roughly 6 to 11 cycle PCR used barcoded and J-beta primers. Carrying 12 random nucleotides, a template-switch adaptor labeled each individual cDNA molecule. One entry per CDR3 protein, called by TCRdb with MiXCR from the 5' RACE reads. The table records 850,000 to 1,100,000 distinct CDR3 sequences, roughly two fifths of them present only once. For this clonotype: The antigen is undetermined.

The CDR3 totals 16 residues. CDR1 is LGHNA and CDR2 is YSLEER in the germline V gene. This receptor was identified in a man aged 18 to 29 in good health. V and J are TRBV4-3 and TRBJ2-1; 7 nucleotides line up with TRBD2. TRBJ2-7 explains the end of the DNA better; the J call may be wrong. Sequencing was done on a sample of blood. The CDR3 bases are TGCGCCAGCAGCCAAGGATTCCCGGGGGGTAACAATGAGCAGTACTTC. Residues: CASSQGFPGGNNEQYF.